This T cell receptor (beta chain) comes out of a study of blood T cell repertoires in COVID-19. Study-wide context: Whether acute or convalescent, the COVID-19 samples came from the United States, Italy and Spain. T cells, B-cell-depleted T cells, or PBMCs provided the cDNA or gDNA that served as material.

This clone was seen once. The germline V gene has CDR1 MGHRA and CDR2 YSYEKL. The V gene lost 0 bases and the J gene lost 3 bases, with 18 bases spanning the gap. The CDR3 loop spans 17 amino acids. Profiling relied on immunoSEQ multiplex PCR, and the TCRdb table lists in-frame clones only, not all of them. Of 300,000 to 400,000 clones listed, 70% to 90% are singletons. Participant age was roughly 18 to 100 years, and participants resided in fewer than 30 US areas. Grouping used clinical history reported by participants in a survey and questionnaire. Sequenced: PBMCs or T cells enriched from blood (not recorded which). This chain links TRBV4-1 with TRBJ2-7; possible D gene TRBD1, 6 bases. This TCR was sampled from a woman in her thirties with acute COVID-19. The CDR3 sequence: CASSQDTQGLAVYEQYF. The CDR3 DNA reads TGCGCCAGCAGCCAAGACACCCAGGGGTTGGCGGTCTACGAGCAGTACTTC.